The 28 T cell receptor beta chains listed next were all sequenced from one sample in a study of blood T cell repertoires in COVID-19. Sequencing used immunoSEQ multiplex PCR; TCRdb keeps in-frame clones, though not all of them. The table includes around 62,000 clones, roughly 85% detected once. The sequenced sample was peripheral blood. These receptors all stem from a man over 45 with acute or convalescent COVID-19.

This chain joins TRBV3-1 (or the pseudogene TRBV3-2) and TRBJ2-4; D is unclear. The germline CDR1 and CDR2 sequences are LGHDT and YNNKEL (reference sequence). There are 18 residues in the CDR3. Trimming cost V 1 base and J 0 bases, with 16 bases left between them. Here the CDR3 DNA reads TGTGCCAGCAGCCAAGTCCTCAAAACAAAAATAGCCAAAAACATTCAGTACTTC. Residues: CASSQVLKTKIAKNIQYF.

The gene calls are TRBV27 and TRBJ2-7; perhaps TRBD1 as D (6 bases). With 2 bases removed from V and 7 bases from J, the gap between germline ends came to 15 bases. Germline V lookup: CDR1 MNHEY, CDR2 SMNVEV (reference sequence). This CDR3 has 14 residues. CDR3 residues: CASSLVARGYEQYF. In nucleotides, the CDR3 is TGTGCCAGCAGTTTAGTGGCCAGGGGCTATGAGCAGTACTTC.

For this clone: Sequence at one end of the junction differs from germline and may be a read error. The V gene is TRBV6-6, the J gene TRBJ1-1; tentatively, D is TRBD1 (5 bases). The CDR3 is 13 amino acids. Germline values: CDR1 MNHNY, CDR2 SVGAGI (reference sequence). The CDR3 sequence is CASSYSKGTGGHF. DNA of the CDR3: TGTGCCAGCAGTTACTCGAAGGGGACGGGAGGCCACTTT.

V gene TRBV27 combines with J gene TRBJ2-3, with D possibly TRBD2 on 5 matching bases. The length of the CDR3 is 13 residues. Germline assignment: CDR1 MNHEY and CDR2 SMNVEV (reference sequence). The V end was cut by 7 bases, the J end by 4 bases, with 12 bases between. CDR3 loop: CASTSLRADTQYF. CDR3 coding DNA: TGTGCCAGCACCTCTCTGCGGGCAGATACGCAGTATTTT.

Written as DNA, the CDR3 is TGTGCCAGCAGCTTGGGACAGGGATACTACGAGCAGTACTTC. Protein: CASSLGQGYYEQYF. The chain couples TRBV13 to TRBJ2-7, with 9 positions matching TRBD1. The germline gives CDR1 PRHDT, CDR2 FYEKMQ (reference sequence). With 3 bases clipped from V and 3 bases from J, the junction kept 3 bases outside the gene matches. The CDR3 has 14 amino acids. Based on the CDR3 plus reference TRBV13 and TRBJ2-7, the full variable domain is AAGVIQSPRHLIKEKRETATLKCYPIPRHDTVYWYQQGPGQDPQFLISFYEKMQSDKGSIPDRFSAQQFSDYHSELNMSSLELGDSALYFCASSLGQGYYEQYFGPGTRLTVT.

The genes are TRBV6-5 and TRBJ2-1; perhaps TRBD2 as D (5 bases). V lost 3 bases, J lost 5 bases, and 17 bases lay in between. The CDR3 is 16 amino acids. Germline-derived CDR1 and CDR2 are MNHEY and SVGAGI. The CDR3 is CASSYSPFPGNNEQFF. CDR3 in DNA: TGTGCCAGCAGTTATTCCCCATTCCCGGGAAACAATGAGCAGTTCTTC.

The rearrangement links TRBV4-1 to TRBJ1-2, with unresolved D. This CDR3 has 14 residues. Trimming removed 2 bases from V and 7 bases from J, with 14 bases in between. Looked up from germline, CDR1 is MGHRA and CDR2 is YSYEKL. CDR3 loop: CASSQYYMDSGYTF. CDR3 bases: TGCGCCAGCAGCCAATACTACATGGATTCTGGCTACACCTTC.

The chain employs TRBV27 and TRBJ2-7, with 7 bases fitting TRBD1. The CDR3 contains 14 residues. Per germline, CDR1 MNHEY and CDR2 SMNVEV (reference sequence). Trimming took 6 bases from V and 1 from J; bases not matched to a gene: 6. CDR3 residues: CASSSGTVSYEQYF. CDR3 bases: TGTGCCAGCAGCTCCGGGACAGTGTCCTACGAGCAGTACTTC.

This chain connects TRBV7-9 to TRBJ2-3, with TRBD2 matching over 10 bases. The length of the CDR3 is 17 residues. V lost 5 bases to trimming and J lost 6 bases; unmatched junction nucleotides: 14. Germline CDR1 is SEHNR and CDR2 is FQNEAQ (reference sequence). CDR3 sequence: CASSPPPGLASRDTQYF. For the CDR3, the DNA is TGTGCCAGCAGCCCCCCCCCGGGACTAGCGAGTCGGGATACGCAGTATTTT.

This chain links TRBV5-1 with TRBJ2-2, with a weak D call TRBD2 (5 bases). Trimming cost V 1 base and J 0 bases, with 10 bases left between them. CDR3 length: 16 amino acids. Germline V gives CDR1 SGHRS, CDR2 YFSETQ. CDR3 sequence: CASSLIWRANTGELFF. The CDR3 nucleotides read TGCGCCAGCAGCTTGATCTGGCGGGCGAACACCGGGGAGCTGTTTTTT.

The CDR3: CASSKRGGTGELFF. The DNA of the CDR3 is TGTGCCAGCAGTAAACGAGGGGGAACCGGGGAGCTGTTTTTT. J is TRBJ2-2 and V is TRBV5-6; weak D call: TRBD1 (6 bases). CDR3 length equals 14 residues. CDR1 is SGHDT and CDR2 is YYEEEE in the germline V gene. V was trimmed by 5 bases and J by 5 bases, leaving 13 bases between them. Variable domain in full (rest from reference TRBV5-6 and TRBJ2-2): DAGVTQSPTHLIKTRGQQVTLRCSPKSGHDTVSWYQQALGQGPQFIFQYYEEEERQRGNFPDRFSGHQFPNYSSELNVNALLLGDSALYLCASSKRGGTGELFFGEGSRLTVL.

This chain joins TRBV13 and TRBJ2-3; 8 positions agree with TRBD2. V trimming: 5 bases; J trimming: 3 bases; junction bases outside the gene matches: 1. Germline assignment: CDR1 PRHDT and CDR2 FYEKMQ (reference sequence). The CDR3 totals 13 residues. CDR3 coding DNA: TGTGCCAGCAGCCCGGGGGGGACAGATACGCAGTATTTT. Protein sequence: CASSPGGTDTQYF.

This clone was recorded a few times. The chain combines TRBV24-1 with TRBJ2-5, with 7 nucleotides matching TRBD2. V shed 4 bases and J 5 bases; nucleotides not matched to a gene: 15. From germline, CDR1 is KGHDR and CDR2 SFDVKD. CDR3 length: 17 amino acids. Here the CDR3 reads CATSESPGPRGDETQYF. The CDR3 DNA reads as TGTGCCACCAGTGAATCTCCGGGCCCCCGGGGGGATGAGACCCAGTACTTC.

CDR3 region: CASNPDRGLGNTIYF. The CDR3 nucleotides read TGTGCCAGCAACCCGGACAGGGGGCTCGGAAACACCATATATTTT. The chain is built from TRBV11-3 and TRBJ1-3, with 11 bases aligning to TRBD1. Trimming cost V 7 bases and J 4 bases; bases outside gene matches: 6. CDR1 is SGHNT and CDR2 is YENEEA in the germline V gene. This CDR3 comprises 15 residues. The full variable domain, with the rest looked up from reference TRBV11-3 and TRBJ1-3, is EAGVVQSPRYKIIEKKQPVAFWCNPISGHNTLYWYLQNLGQGPELLIRYENEEAVDDSQLPKDRFSAERLKGVDSTLKIQPAELGDSAVYLCASNPDRGLGNTIYFGEGSWLTVV.

The genes are TRBV11-2 and TRBJ2-7, with 7 bases fitting TRBD2. The CDR3 runs 15 residues. CDR1 SGHAT and CDR2 FQNNGV come from the germline V gene. V shed 6 bases and J 4 bases; nucleotides not matched to a gene: 12. The CDR3 is CASSSGTKFPYEQYV. The CDR3 DNA is TGTGCCAGCAGTTCCGGGACTAAGTTTCCGTACGAGCAGTACGTC.

The chain carries TRBV27 and TRBJ2-7; possible D gene TRBD2, 5 bases. The CDR3 covers 16 residues. CDR1 is MNHEY and CDR2 is SMNVEV in the germline V gene (reference sequence). The V gene lost 4 bases and the J gene lost 4 bases, with 20 bases spanning the gap. The chain's CDR3 is CASSSPGVNGNYEQYF. The CDR3 DNA reads TGTGCCAGCAGTTCCCCCGGCGTGAACGGGAATTACGAGCAGTACTTC.

Only one count was recorded for this clone. The J gene is TRBJ2-5, the V gene TRBV18; a weak D match, TRBD1 (6 bases). Germline CDR1 reads KGHSH; CDR2 reads LQKENI. The V gene lost 2 bases and the J gene lost 6 bases, with 10 bases spanning the gap. The CDR3 contains 13 residues. CDR3 sequence reads: CASSPSGAQTQYF. The CDR3 DNA is TGTGCCAGCTCACCATCAGGGGCACAGACCCAGTACTTC.

In its sample, this clone was seen once. This rearrangement joins TRBV11-2 to TRBJ2-2, with TRBD2 matching over 7 bases. V lost 5 bases and J lost 3; bases outside the gene matches: 3. CDR3 length equals 14 residues. Per the germline V gene, CDR1 is SGHAT and CDR2 is FQNNGV. The CDR3 sequence: CASSLGLDTGELFF. The CDR3 DNA reads TGTGCCAGCAGCCTCGGACTAGACACCGGGGAGCTGTTTTTT.

The CDR3 DNA sequence: TGTGCCAGCAGCTCCGGGACAGAAAGCTCCTACGAGCAGTACTTC. Translating gives CASSSGTESSYEQYF. The chain links TRBV11-2 to TRBJ2-7; 7 bases are a match to TRBD1. CDR1 and CDR2 from the germline V gene are SGHAT and FQNNGV. The V and J ends lost 4 bases and 0 bases, in that order; junction bases with no gene match: 6. The CDR3 length is 15 residues. Looking up the rest from reference TRBV11-2 and TRBJ2-7 gives the full variable domain: EAGVAQSPRYKIIEKRQSVAFWCNPISGHATLYWYQQILGQGPKLLIQFQNNGVVDDSQLPKDRFSAERLKGVDSTLKIQPAKLEDSAVYLCASSSGTESSYEQYFGPGTRLTVT.

This chain joins TRBV7-3 and TRBJ2-1; tentatively, D is TRBD2 (5 bases). This CDR3 comprises 12 residues. CDR1 and CDR2 from the germline V gene are SGHTA and FQGTGA. Trimming cost V 5 bases and J 8 bases, with 10 bases left between them. In DNA, the CDR3 is TGTGCCAGCAGCCCAACTAGGGATGAGCAGTTCTTC. As protein: CASSPTRDEQFF.

This chain links TRBV5-1 with TRBJ2-7; TRBD1 agrees at 9 bases. This CDR3 is 15 amino acids long. CDR1 and CDR2 from the germline V gene are SGHRS and YFSETQ. The J segment lost 0 bases and the V segment lost 4 bases, leaving 5 bases of the junction unmatched. The CDR3 DNA reads TGCGCCAGCAGCCTAGGACAGGGGCCCTCCTACGAGCAGTACGTC. This sequence encodes CASSLGQGPSYEQYV.

The CDR3 bases are TGTGCCAGCAGTGACTATCCTAGACAGGGGCGAACTGAAGCTTTCTTT. It yields the protein CASSDYPRQGRTEAFF. The V call is TRBV6-1, the J call TRBJ1-1; 8 nucleotides agree with TRBD1. Per germline, CDR1 MNHNS and CDR2 SASEGT. The CDR3 consists of 16 residues. Trimming took 3 bases from V and 5 from J; bases not matched to a gene: 11.

For the CDR3, the DNA is TGTGCCAGCAGCTTGAGGTCCAGCGGGGGGCGGGAGAGGACCCAGTACTTC. Translation gives CASSLRSSGGRERTQYF. The chain employs TRBV5-4 and TRBJ2-5; 9 nucleotides line up with TRBD2. Trimming took 1 base from V and 7 from J; bases not matched to a gene: 14. The CDR3 length is 17 residues. Germline V gives CDR1 SGHNT, CDR2 YYREEE (reference sequence). The full variable domain, with the rest looked up from reference TRBV5-4 and TRBJ2-5, is ETGVTQSPTHLIKTRGQQVTLRCSSQSGHNTVSWYQQALGQGPQFIFQYYREEENGRGNFPPRFSGLQFPNYSSELNVNALELDDSALYLCASSLRSSGGRERTQYFGPGTRLLVL.

The V and J genes are TRBV11-2 and TRBJ1-6; D is unclear. The CDR3 spans 12 residues. CDR1 and CDR2 (germline): SGHAT, FQNNGV. V was cut by 6 bases and J by 7 bases, with 7 bases left in between. The CDR3 DNA reads TGTGCCAGCAGTTTCTTGAATTCACCCCTCCACTTT. As protein: CASSFLNSPLHF.

This chain joins TRBV7-3 and TRBJ2-1, with TRBD1 matching over 10 bases. The trim removed 5 bases at V and 4 bases at J, leaving 5 bases unmatched. This CDR3 spans 15 amino acids. CDR1 is SGHTA, CDR2 FQGTGA, per germline. The CDR3 region has the DNA TGTGCCAGCAGCATTGGGACAGGGGAATACAATGAGCAGTTCTTC. Its protein product is CASSIGTGEYNEQFF.

V is TRBV3-1 (or the pseudogene TRBV3-2) and J is TRBJ1-1; TRBD1 agrees at 7 bases. V shed 4 bases and J 3 bases; nucleotides not matched to a gene: 2. The CDR3 totals 13 residues. The germline V gene encodes CDR1 LGHDT and CDR2 YNNKEL (reference sequence). CDR3 DNA: TGTGCCAGCAGCCCCAGGGGGGACACTGAAGCTTTCTTT. Translating gives CASSPRGDTEAFF.

The J gene is TRBJ1-6, the V gene TRBV30, with 8 bases identical to TRBD1. The CDR3 loop spans 16 amino acids. After removal of 3 bases from V and 3 bases from J, the junction contained 7 bases not matched to a gene. Germline V gene lookup returns CDR1 GTSNPN and CDR2 SVGIG (reference sequence). The CDR3 is CAWSAPTGGYNSPLHF. The CDR3 region has the DNA TGTGCCTGGAGCGCACCCACAGGGGGCTATAATTCACCCCTCCACTTT.

V and J are TRBV6-5 and TRBJ1-2, with TRBD1 matching over 8 bases. Per germline, CDR1 MNHEY and CDR2 SVGAGI. This CDR3 region has 13 residues. The junction had 7 bases not matched to a gene; V was cut back by 6 bases and J by 7 bases. In DNA form, the CDR3 reads TGTGCCAGCAGATCCGGGACAGGCTTTGGCTACACCTTC. It is translated as CASRSGTGFGYTF.